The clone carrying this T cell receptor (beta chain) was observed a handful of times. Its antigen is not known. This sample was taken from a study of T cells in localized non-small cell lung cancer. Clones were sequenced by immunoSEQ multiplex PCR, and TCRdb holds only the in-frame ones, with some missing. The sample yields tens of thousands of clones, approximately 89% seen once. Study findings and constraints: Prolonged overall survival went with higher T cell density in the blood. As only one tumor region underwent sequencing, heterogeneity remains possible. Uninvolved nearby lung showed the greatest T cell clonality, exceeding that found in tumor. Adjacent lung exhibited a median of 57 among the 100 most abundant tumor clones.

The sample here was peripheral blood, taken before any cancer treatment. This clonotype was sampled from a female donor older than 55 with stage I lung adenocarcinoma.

CDR3 amino acids: CASSDYREGGHEQFF. CDR3 nucleotides: TGTGCCAGCAGTGACTACAGGGAGGGGGGCCATGAGCAGTTCTTC. The rearrangement joins TRBV27 to TRBJ2-1, with D perhaps matching TRBD2 (7 bases). Germline values: CDR1 MNHEY, CDR2 SMNVEV (reference sequence). This CDR3 is built from 15 residues. V lost 5 bases, J lost 8 bases, and 19 bases lay in between.